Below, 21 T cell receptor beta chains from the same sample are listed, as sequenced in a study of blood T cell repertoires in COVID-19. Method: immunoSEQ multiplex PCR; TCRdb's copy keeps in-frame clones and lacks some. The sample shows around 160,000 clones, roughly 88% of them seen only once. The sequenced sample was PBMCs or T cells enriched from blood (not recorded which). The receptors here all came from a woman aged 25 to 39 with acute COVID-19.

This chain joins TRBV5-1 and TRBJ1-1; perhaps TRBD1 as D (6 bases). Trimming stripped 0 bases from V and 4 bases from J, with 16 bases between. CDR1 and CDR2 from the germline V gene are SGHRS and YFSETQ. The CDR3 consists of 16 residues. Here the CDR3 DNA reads TGCGCCAGCAGCTTGGGCGGGGGCGCGAGGCTCACTGAAGCTTTCTTT. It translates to CASSLGGGARLTEAFF.

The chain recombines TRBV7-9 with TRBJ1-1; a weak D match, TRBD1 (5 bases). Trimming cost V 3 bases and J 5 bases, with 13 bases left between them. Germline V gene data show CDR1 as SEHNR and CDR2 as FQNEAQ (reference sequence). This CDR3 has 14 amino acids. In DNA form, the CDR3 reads TGTGCCAGCAGCTTGATGACGGGACTTACTGAAGCTTTCTTT. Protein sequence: CASSLMTGLTEAFF.

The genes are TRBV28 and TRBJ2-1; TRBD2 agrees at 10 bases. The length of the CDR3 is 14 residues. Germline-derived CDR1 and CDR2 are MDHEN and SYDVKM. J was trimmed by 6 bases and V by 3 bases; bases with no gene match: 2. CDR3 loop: CASSFWTSGNEQFF. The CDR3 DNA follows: TGTGCCAGCAGTTTTTGGACTAGCGGCAATGAGCAGTTCTTC.

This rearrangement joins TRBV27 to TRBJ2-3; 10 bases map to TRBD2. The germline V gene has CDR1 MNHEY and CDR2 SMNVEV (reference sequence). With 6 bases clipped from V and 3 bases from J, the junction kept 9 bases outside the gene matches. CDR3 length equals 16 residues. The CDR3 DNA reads TGTGCCAGCAGCCCGTCCCTAGCGGGAGAGACAGATACGCAGTATTTT. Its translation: CASSPSLAGETDTQYF.

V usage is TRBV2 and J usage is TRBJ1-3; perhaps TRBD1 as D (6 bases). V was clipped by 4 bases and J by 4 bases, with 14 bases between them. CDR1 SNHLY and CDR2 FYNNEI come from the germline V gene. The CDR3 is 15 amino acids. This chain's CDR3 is CASSVLGAEGNTIYF. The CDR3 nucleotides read TGTGCCAGCAGTGTTCTGGGGGCTGAAGGAAACACCATATATTTT.

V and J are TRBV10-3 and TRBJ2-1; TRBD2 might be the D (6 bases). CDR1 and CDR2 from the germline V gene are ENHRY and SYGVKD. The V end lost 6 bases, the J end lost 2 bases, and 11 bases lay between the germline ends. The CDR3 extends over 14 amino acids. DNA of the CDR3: TGTGCCATCAGAGACGGGAGCCCCTACAATGAGCAGTTCTTC. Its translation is CAIRDGSPYNEQFF.

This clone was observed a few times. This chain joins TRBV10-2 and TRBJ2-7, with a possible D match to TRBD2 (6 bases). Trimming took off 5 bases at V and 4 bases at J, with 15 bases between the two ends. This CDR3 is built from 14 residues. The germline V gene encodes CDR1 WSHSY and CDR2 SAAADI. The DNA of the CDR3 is TGCGCCAGCAGTAGGACTACTGGGGGGTACGAGCAGTACTTC. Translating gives CASSRTTGGYEQYF.

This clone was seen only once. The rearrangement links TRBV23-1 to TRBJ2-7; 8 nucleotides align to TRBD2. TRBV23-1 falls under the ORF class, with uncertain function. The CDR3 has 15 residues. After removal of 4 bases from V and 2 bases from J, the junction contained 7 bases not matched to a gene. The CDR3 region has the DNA TGCGCCAGCAGTCCCTCCGCGGGAGGCCCCTACGAGCAGTACTTC. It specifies CASSPSAGGPYEQYF.

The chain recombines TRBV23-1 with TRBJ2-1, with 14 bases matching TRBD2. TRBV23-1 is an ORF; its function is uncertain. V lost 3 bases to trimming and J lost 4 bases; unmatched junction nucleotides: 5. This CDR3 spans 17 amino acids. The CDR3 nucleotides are TGCGCCAGCAGTCACCGACTAGCGGGAGGGTTTTACAATGAGCAGTTCTTC. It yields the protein CASSHRLAGGFYNEQFF.

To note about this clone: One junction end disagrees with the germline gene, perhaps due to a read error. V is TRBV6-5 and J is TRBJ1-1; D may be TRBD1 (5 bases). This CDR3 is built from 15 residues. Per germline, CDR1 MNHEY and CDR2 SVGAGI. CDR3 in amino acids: CASRYSLGGSLEAFF. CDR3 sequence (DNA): TGTGCCAGCAGATACTCTTTGGGGGGATCCCTTGAAGCTTTCTTT.

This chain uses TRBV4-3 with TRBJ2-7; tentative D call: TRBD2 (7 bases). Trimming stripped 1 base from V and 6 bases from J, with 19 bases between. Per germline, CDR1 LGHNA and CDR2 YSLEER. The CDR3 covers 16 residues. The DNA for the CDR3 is TGCGCCAGCAGCCAAGTCGGGAGAAGGGGGGAGGGCGAGCAGTACTTC. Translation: CASSQVGRRGEGEQYF.

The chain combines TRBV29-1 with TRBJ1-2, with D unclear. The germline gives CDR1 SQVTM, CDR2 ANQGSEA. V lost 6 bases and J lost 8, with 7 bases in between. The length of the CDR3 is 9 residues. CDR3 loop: CSVKEGYTF. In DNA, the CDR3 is TGCAGCGTCAAAGAGGGCTACACCTTC. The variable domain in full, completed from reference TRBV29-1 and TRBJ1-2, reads SAVISQKPSRDICQRGTSLTIQCQVDSQVTMMFWYRQQPGQSLTLIATANQGSEATYESGFVIDKFPISRPNLTFSTLTVSNMSPEDSSIYLCSVKEGYTFGSGTRLTVV.

CDR3 nucleotides: TGTGCCAGCAGTCGCCCGGACAGGAACTATGGCTACACCTTC. It is translated as CASSRPDRNYGYTF. V usage is TRBV6-2 or TRBV6-3 and J usage is TRBJ1-2; TRBD1 matches 7 bases. The CDR3 length is 14 residues. Trimming took 5 bases from V and 2 from J; bases not matched to a gene: 5. The V gene's germline CDR1 is MNHEY and CDR2 SVGEGT.

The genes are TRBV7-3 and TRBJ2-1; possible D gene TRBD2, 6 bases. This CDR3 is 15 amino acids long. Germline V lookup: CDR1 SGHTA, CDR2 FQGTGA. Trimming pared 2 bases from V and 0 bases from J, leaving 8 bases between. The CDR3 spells CASSLWGGSYNEQFF. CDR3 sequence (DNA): TGTGCCAGCAGCTTATGGGGAGGCTCCTACAATGAGCAGTTCTTC.

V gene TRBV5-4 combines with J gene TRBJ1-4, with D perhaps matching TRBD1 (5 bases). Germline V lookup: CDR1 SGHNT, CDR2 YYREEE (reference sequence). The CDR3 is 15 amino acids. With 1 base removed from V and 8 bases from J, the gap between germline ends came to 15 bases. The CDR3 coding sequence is TGTGCCAGCAGCTTGTGGGATCAGGGAGGCGAAAAACTGTTTTTT. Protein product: CASSLWDQGGEKLFF. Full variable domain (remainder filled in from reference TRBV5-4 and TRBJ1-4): ETGVTQSPTHLIKTRGQQVTLRCSSQSGHNTVSWYQQALGQGPQFIFQYYREEENGRGNFPPRFSGLQFPNYSSELNVNALELDDSALYLCASSLWDQGGEKLFFGSGTQLSVL.

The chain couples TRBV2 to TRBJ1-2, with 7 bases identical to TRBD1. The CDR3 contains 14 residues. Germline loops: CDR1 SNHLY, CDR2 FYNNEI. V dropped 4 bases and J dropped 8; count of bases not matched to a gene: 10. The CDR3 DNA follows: TGTGCCAGCAGTGGGGCCTCAGGGGGACAGGGCTACACCTTC. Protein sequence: CASSGASGGQGYTF.

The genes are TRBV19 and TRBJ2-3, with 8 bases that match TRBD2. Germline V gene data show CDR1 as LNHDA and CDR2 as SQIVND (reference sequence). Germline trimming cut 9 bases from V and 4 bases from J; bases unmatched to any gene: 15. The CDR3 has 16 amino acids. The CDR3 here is CASSAGSGNSADTQYF. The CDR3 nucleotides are TGTGCCAGCTCGGCAGGTAGCGGGAACTCTGCAGATACGCAGTATTTT. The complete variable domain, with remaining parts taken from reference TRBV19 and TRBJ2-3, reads DGGITQSPKYLFRKEGQNVTLSCEQNLNHDAMYWYRQDPGQGLRLIYYSQIVNDFQKGDIAEGYSVSREKKESFPLTVTSAQKNPTAFYLCASSAGSGNSADTQYFGPGTRLTVL.

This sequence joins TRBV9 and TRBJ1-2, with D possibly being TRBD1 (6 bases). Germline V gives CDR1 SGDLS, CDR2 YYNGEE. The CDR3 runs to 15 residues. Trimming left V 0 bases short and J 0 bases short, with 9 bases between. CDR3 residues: CASSVEGGANYGYTF. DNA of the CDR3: TGTGCCAGCAGCGTAGAAGGGGGAGCTAACTATGGCTACACCTTC.

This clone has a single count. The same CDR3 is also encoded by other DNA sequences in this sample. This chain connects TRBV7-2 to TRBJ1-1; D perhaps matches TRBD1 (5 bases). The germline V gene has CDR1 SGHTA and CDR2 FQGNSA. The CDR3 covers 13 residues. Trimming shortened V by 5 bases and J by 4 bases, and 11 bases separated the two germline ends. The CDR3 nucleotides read TGTGCCAGCAGCCTCCAGGGTAGCACTGAAGCTTTCTTT. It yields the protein CASSLQGSTEAFF.

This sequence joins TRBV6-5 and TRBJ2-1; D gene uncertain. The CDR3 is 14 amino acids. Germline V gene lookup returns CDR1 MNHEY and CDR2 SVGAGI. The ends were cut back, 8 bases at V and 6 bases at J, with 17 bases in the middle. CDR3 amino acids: CASGPHGGPNEQFF. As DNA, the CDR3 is TGTGCCAGCGGTCCGCACGGTGGGCCCAATGAGCAGTTCTTC.

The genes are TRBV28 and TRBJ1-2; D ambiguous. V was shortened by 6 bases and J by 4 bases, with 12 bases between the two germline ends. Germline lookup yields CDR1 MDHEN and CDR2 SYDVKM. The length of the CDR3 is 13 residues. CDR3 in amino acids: CASSIEDIYGYTF. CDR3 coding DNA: TGTGCCAGCAGCATAGAGGATATCTATGGCTACACCTTC.